These 8 T cell receptor beta chains came from one sample sequenced in a study of Ad26.COV2.S vaccination and SARS-CoV-2 variants (dated by TCRdb to the early 2020s). Preparation of the library involved the immunoSEQ multiplex PCR assay. The table was pulled from immuneACCESS by TCRdb, which kept in-frame rearrangements only. Such tables lose some clones; where checked, under half of the loss comes from unresolved V genes, and the rest has no known cause. Within this sample are roughly 500,000 clones, with 85% to 90% of them counted one time only. About 2.5% of the sample comes from the top ten. The treatment or condition label corresponds to: around 19 received Ad26.COV2.S at low or high dose, single or two shots; several received placebo; per-sample allocation not given. For vaccine and placebo recipients, the sequenced repertoires came from samples collected on day 63 after the first injection.

This specimen was peripheral blood, taken in a trial of Ad26.COV2.S vaccine versus placebo. Receptors originate from a person aged 18-65 years who received the Ad26.COV2.S COVID-19 vaccine or a placebo.

This rearrangement joins TRBV4-2 to TRBJ1-2; D is perhaps TRBD1 (5 bases). This CDR3 comprises 14 residues. Germline CDR1 reads LGHNA; CDR2 reads YNFKEQ. Trimming shortened V by 0 bases and J by 8 bases, and 13 bases separated the two germline ends. The CDR3 nucleotides read TGTGCCAGCAGCCAAGATCCTCAGGGTGCGGGCTACACCTTC. Its protein is CASSQDPQGAGYTF.

J is TRBJ1-1 and V is TRBV7-9; 9 bases line up with TRBD1. This CDR3 has 15 residues. The junction had 8 bases not matched to a gene; V was cut back by 4 bases and J by 5 bases. The germline V gene encodes CDR1 SEHNR and CDR2 FQNEAQ (reference sequence). The CDR3 protein is CASSSYRGQETEAFF. The DNA for the CDR3 is TGTGCCAGCAGCTCCTACAGGGGGCAGGAGACTGAAGCTTTCTTT.

There are a few counts of this clone. This rearrangement joins TRBV23-1 to TRBJ2-2; no clear D. TRBV23-1 is placed among ORFs of uncertain function. V lost 0 bases and J 5 bases, leaving 22 bases between the germline ends. This CDR3 spans 19 amino acids. DNA of the CDR3: TGCGCCAGCAGTCAATCCATTGGCAGCTCACCCACTGGGACCGGGGAGCTGTTTTTT. Encoded protein: CASSQSIGSSPTGTGELFF.

V and J are TRBV4-2 and TRBJ1-5, with D hard to call. The CDR3 runs to 18 residues. Trimming cost V 0 bases and J 6 bases, with 21 bases left between them. Germline V gene lookup returns CDR1 LGHNA and CDR2 YNFKEQ. CDR3 in DNA: TGTGCCAGCAGCCAAGACTCGGGCCGCCTTATGGAAATTCAGCCCCAGCATTTT. As protein: CASSQDSGRLMEIQPQHF.

The genes are TRBV9 and TRBJ1-5; D possibly corresponds to TRBD1 (5 bases). V lost 4 bases, J lost 1 base, and 24 bases lay in between. The CDR3 is made up of 19 amino acids. CDR1 and CDR2 from the germline V gene are SGDLS and YYNGEE. The CDR3 is CASSSEWGVSPISNQPQHF. For the CDR3, the DNA is TGTGCCAGCAGCTCCGAATGGGGGGTCTCCCCGATAAGCAATCAGCCCCAGCATTTT.

The chain combines TRBV18 with TRBJ2-1; D unresolved. CDR1 KGHSH and CDR2 LQKENI come from the germline V gene. V lost 11 bases, J lost 5 bases, and 7 bases lay in between. CDR3 size: 10 residues. CDR3 sequence: CARPNNEQFF. CDR3 in DNA: TGTGCCCGCCCTAACAATGAGCAGTTCTTC. Based on the CDR3 plus reference TRBV18 and TRBJ2-1, the full variable domain is NAGVMQNPRHLVRRRGQEARLRCSPMKGHSHVYWYRQLPEEGLKFMVYLQKENIIDESGMPKERFSAEFPKEGPSILRIQQVVRGDSAAYFCARPNNEQFFGPGTRLTVL.

Turning to this clone: Additional DNA sequences in this sample encode the identical CDR3. The chain has TRBV7-9 and TRBJ2-2; D unresolved. The CDR3 contains 12 residues. Germline V gene data show CDR1 as SEHNR and CDR2 as FQNEAQ (reference sequence). V was trimmed by 5 bases and J by 3 bases, leaving 4 bases between them. CDR3 in amino acids: CASSPYTGELFF. CDR3 DNA: TGTGCCAGCAGCCCATACACCGGGGAGCTGTTTTTT.

V usage is TRBV19 and J usage is TRBJ2-5, with 9 bases that match TRBD2. This CDR3 is built from 16 residues. Germline V CDR1 and CDR2: LNHDA, SQIVND (reference sequence). J lost 5 bases, V lost 0 bases, and 7 bases had no gene match. The CDR3 sequence: CASSIESSGGEETQYF. The DNA for the CDR3 is TGTGCCAGTAGTATAGAGAGTAGCGGGGGAGAGGAGACCCAGTACTTC.